This T cell receptor (beta chain) is drawn from a study of regulatory and conventional T cells in RAG deficiency. Notes on the study in general: Other subsets showed approximately 9.6-fold reductions, but Treg unique TCR beta sequences fell approximately 90-fold in these patients. Shannon entropy fell and Simpson indices rose in RAG-deficient patients. Omenn patients showed >90% Treg-Tconv overlap and shorter CDR3 lengths.

Repertoires were generated with immunoSEQ multiplex PCR, while TCRdb's copy carries only in-frame clones and drops some. Of about 32,000 clones listed, 89% were seen once; the top ten hold roughly 15%. Regarding this clone: What it binds is unknown.

Another study also made use of these data, one on regulatory T cells. That source reports: Amplification used 52 TRBV primers and 13 TRBJ primers. In patients, unique TRB V-J pairs were restricted and V/J usage skewed, especially in Tregs.

The receptor was derived from a human donor in good health. Sequences were obtained from CD8+ T cells sorted from blood.

As DNA, the CDR3 is TGTGCCAGCATGAGGGAAGGGGGGGCCTCCTACGAGCAGTACTTC. This codes for CASMREGGASYEQYF. This chain joins TRBV6-1 and TRBJ2-7; tentative D call: TRBD2 (7 bases). The CDR3 runs to 15 residues. V was trimmed by 7 bases and J by 0 bases, leaving 16 bases between them. Germline loops: CDR1 MNHNS, CDR2 SASEGT.